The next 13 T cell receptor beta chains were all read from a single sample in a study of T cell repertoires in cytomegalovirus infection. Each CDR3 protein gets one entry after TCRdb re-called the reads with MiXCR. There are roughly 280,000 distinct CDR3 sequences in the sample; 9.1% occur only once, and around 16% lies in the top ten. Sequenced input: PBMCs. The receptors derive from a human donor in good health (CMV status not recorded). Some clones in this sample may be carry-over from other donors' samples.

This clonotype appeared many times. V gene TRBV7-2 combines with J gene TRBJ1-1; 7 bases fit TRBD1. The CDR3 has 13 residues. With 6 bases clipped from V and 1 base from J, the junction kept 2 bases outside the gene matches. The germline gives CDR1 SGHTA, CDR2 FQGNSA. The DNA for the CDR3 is TGTGCCAGCAGTCGACAGGGGAACACTGAAGCTTTCTTT. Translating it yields CASSRQGNTEAFF.

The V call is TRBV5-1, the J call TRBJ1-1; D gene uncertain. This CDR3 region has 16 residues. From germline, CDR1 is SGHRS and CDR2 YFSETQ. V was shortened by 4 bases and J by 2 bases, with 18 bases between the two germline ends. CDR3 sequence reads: CASSLQSGGSNTEAFF. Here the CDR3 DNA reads TGCGCCAGCAGCCTCCAAAGTGGTGGGAGTAACACTGAAGCTTTCTTT.

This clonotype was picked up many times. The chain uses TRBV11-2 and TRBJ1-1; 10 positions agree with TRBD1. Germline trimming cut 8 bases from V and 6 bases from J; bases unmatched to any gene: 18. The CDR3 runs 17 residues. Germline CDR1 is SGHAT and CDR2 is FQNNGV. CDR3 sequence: CASSLSGTGDPRAEAFF. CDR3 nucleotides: TGTGCCAGCTCCTTAAGCGGGACAGGGGATCCCAGGGCTGAAGCTTTCTTT.

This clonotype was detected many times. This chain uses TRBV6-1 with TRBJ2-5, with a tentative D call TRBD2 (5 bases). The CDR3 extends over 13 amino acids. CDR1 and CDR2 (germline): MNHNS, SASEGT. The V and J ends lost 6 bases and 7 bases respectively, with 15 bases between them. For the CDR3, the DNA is TGTGCCAGCAGAAGAGCGGCCCGGGGGACCCAGTACTTC. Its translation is CASRRAARGTQYF.

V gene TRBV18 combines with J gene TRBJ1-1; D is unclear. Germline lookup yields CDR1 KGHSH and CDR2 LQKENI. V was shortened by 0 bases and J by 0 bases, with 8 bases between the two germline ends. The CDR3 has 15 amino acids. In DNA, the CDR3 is TGTGCCAGCTCACCACCGCGGACGGTGAACACTGAAGCTTTCTTT. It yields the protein CASSPPRTVNTEAFF. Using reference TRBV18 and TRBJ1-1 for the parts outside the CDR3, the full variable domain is NAGVMQNPRHLVRRRGQEARLRCSPMKGHSHVYWYRQLPEEGLKFMVYLQKENIIDESGMPKERFSAEFPKEGPSILRIQQVVRGDSAAYFCASSPPRTVNTEAFFGQGTRLTVV.

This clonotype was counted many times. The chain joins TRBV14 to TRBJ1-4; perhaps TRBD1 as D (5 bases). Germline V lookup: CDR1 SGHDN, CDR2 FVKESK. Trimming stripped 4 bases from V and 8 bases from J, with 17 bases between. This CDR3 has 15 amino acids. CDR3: CASSPGRGVVEKLFF. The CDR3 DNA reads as TGTGCCAGCAGCCCCGGGCGAGGGGTAGTGGAAAAACTGTTTTTT.

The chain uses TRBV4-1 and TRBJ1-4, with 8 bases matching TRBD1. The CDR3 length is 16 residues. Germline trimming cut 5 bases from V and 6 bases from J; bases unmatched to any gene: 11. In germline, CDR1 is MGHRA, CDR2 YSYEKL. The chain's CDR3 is CASSSTSGGADEKLFF. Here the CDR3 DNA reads TGCGCCAGCAGCTCAACGTCAGGGGGCGCTGATGAAAAACTGTTTTTT.

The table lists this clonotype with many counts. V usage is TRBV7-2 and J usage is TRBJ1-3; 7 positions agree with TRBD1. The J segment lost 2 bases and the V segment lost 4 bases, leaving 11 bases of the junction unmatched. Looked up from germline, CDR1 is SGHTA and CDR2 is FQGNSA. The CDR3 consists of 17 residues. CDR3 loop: CASSWIGGRGPGNTIYF. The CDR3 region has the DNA TGTGCCAGCAGCTGGATAGGGGGCAGGGGCCCTGGAAACACCATATATTTT.

CDR3 protein: CASSQDDRATDTQYF. The DNA for the CDR3 is TGCGCCAGCAGCCAAGATGACAGGGCCACAGATACGCAGTATTTT. The chain combines TRBV4-1 with TRBJ2-3; 7 nucleotides match TRBD1. The ends lost 0 bases at V and 2 bases at J; junction bases unmatched: 2. The CDR3 runs to 15 residues. Germline CDR1 and CDR2: MGHRA and YSYEKL.

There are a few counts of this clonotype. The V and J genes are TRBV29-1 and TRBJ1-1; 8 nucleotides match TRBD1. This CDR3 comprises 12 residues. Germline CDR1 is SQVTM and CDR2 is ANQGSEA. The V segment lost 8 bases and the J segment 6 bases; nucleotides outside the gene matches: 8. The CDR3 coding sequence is TGCAGCACGGACAGGGCAGGGTCTGAAGCTTTCTTT. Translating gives CSTDRAGSEAFF.

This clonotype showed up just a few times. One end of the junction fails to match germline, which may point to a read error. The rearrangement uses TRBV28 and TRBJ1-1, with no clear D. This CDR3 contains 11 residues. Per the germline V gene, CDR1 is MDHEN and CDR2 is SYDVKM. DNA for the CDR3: TGTGCCAGCAGAGCCCGTCGACGGAAGAACTTT. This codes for CASRARRRKNF.

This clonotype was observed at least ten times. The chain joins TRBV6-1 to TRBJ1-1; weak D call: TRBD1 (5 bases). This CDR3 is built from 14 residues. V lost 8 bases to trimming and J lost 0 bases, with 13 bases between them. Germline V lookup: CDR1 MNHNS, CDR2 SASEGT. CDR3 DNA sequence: TGTGCCAGCGGTTTAAGAGGGGTGAACACTGAAGCTTTCTTT. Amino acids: CASGLRGVNTEAFF.

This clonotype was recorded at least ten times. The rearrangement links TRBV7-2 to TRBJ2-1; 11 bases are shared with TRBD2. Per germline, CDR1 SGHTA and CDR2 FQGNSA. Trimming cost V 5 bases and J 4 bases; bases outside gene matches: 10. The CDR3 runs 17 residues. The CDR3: CASSPEVAGGTYNEQFF. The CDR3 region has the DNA TGTGCCAGCAGCCCTGAAGTAGCGGGGGGGACATACAATGAGCAGTTCTTC.